This T cell receptor (beta chain) was obtained from a study of post-analysis software for immune sequencing data. Study context: Both relapsing-remitting and secondary progressive multiple sclerosis featured among the disease courses, as did progressive-relapsing multiple sclerosis. Notes on the study in general: Multiple sclerosis was associated with a significant reduction in normalized Chao1 diversity relative to controls. Patients carried roughly 5 TRBV segments more frequently than controls did, and TRBV5-6, TRBV5-1 and TRBV20-1 were among them. With F measure, samples from one preparation batch clustered together strongly.

Carried by the TCR beta cDNA libraries were unique molecular identifiers. Roughly 490,000 cDNA molecules came from around 1 to 10 million T cells. TCRdb ran MiXCR on the PCR reads and lists one entry per CDR3 protein. The repertoire has hundreds of thousands of distinct CDR3 sequences, under 70% of them found once; the top ten carry approximately 4.3%. The CDR3 contains 14 residues. Remarks on this clonotype: What it binds is unknown.

The sequence came from a girl between 5 and 17 years old with multiple sclerosis. The chain carries TRBV21-1 and TRBJ1-2. TRBV21-1 is tagged as a pseudogene. The sequenced material came from blood. The CDR3, as DNA: TGTGCCAGCAGGAAGATAACGGTCGGCTATGGCTACACCTTC. Translated: CASRKITVGYGYTF.